This TCR beta chain was identified during a study of cytomegalovirus exposure and HLA in healthy donors. Study in general: Earlier, 90 million to 140 million unique TCR beta sequences were recovered from 200 million or so T cells by an analysis.

Of note for this clone: Its target is not known.

CDR3 size: 12 residues. With V trimmed by 10 bases and J by 5 bases, 6 bases remained unmatched. The V gene's germline CDR1 is MNHEY and CDR2 SMNVEV (reference sequence). The PCR made use of 60 Vbeta and 13 Jbeta primers. The method was immunoSEQ multiplex PCR; TCRdb's version includes in-frame clones alone and lacks a portion of them. Among more than 90,000 clones listed, 70% to 85% were seen once. Healthy bone marrow donors supplied every sample. Study outcomes and limitations: High specificity and sensitivity for cytomegalovirus status were reported for the classifier. Presence/absence analyses rested on an assumption that sequencing depth was roughly uniform across donors.

The sequenced sample was PBMCs. The clonotype comes from a man aged 45-65 years in good health and CMV-seropositive. V is TRBV27 and J is TRBJ1-1; TRBD1 aligns across 8 bases. This CDR3 reads CATRQGMTEAFF. The CDR3 DNA follows: TGTGCCACTAGACAGGGGATGACTGAAGCTTTCTTT.